The sequence of this T cell receptor (beta chain) was determined in a study of shared clonotypes between healthy human individuals. Study results and limitations: Donor scarcity curtailed the genetic and exposure-history diversity represented herein. Naive subsets typically showed greater estimated richness than memory subsets.

Naive CD8 cells were CD45RO-negative, positively selected for CCR7, excluding terminally differentiated effector memory CD45RA+ cells. This clone has just one count. Its cognate antigen is unknown. Researchers divided each subset's genomic DNA evenly across several immunoSEQ plates. The input for sorted-subset replicate PCRs was around 0.2 ug DNA, about 29,000 T cell genomes. Assay: immunoSEQ multiplex PCR; the TCRdb copy retains only in-frame clones and omits some. The profile covers hundreds of thousands of clones, with 95% appearing a single time and around 0.12% taken by the ten largest. The CDR3 is made up of 14 amino acids. Germline trimming cut 2 bases from V and 7 bases from J; bases unmatched to any gene: 7. Germline V gene data show CDR1 as SQVTM and CDR2 as ANQGSEA.

The material sequenced was naive CD8+ T cells sorted from blood. The chain is built from TRBV29-1 and TRBJ2-1, with 8 bases matching TRBD2. This TCR was recovered from a woman aged 25-40 years in good health. The CDR3 bases are TGCAGCGTTGAAAGACGGGAGGGGACTAATGAGCAGTTCTTC. Protein product: CSVERREGTNEQFF.